Listed below are T cell receptor beta chains from one sample, sequenced in a study of early T cells in non-severe SARS-CoV-2 infection. Each CDR3 protein is one row after TCRdb ran MiXCR on the 5' RACE reads. The sample records roughly 63,000 distinct CDR3 sequences, about 12% being singletons. The material sequenced was whole blood, taken at baseline. These receptors originate from an adult who was a healthcare worker with PCR-confirmed SARS-CoV-2 infection or an uninfected control (not recorded which). The donor label of this sample is uncertain. Both conserved end residues are part of each CDR3. Each record gives: J gene, V gene, clone size, D gene, CDR3 DNA, CDR3 protein. The D gene is left open where the match is weak. Not all rows give a size; the values are once, few, many and, for expanded clones, a class.

j_call: TRBJ2-5
v_call: TRBV4-1
clone_size: .
d_call: TRBD2
cdr3_nt: TGCGCCAGCAGCCAGTCGGCTAGCGGGGCCCAAGAGACCCAGTACTTC
cdr3_aa: CASSQSASGAQETQYF

j_call: TRBJ2-4
v_call: TRBV20-1
clone_size: few
d_call: TRBD1
cdr3_nt: TGCAGTGCCTATGACAGGGGACGTACCAAAAACATTCAGTACTTC
cdr3_aa: CSAYDRGRTKNIQYF

j_call: TRBJ2-3
v_call: TRBV11-2
clone_size: .
d_call: TRBD2
cdr3_nt: TGTGCCTATAGAGCGGGGGTCACAGATACGCAGTATTTT
cdr3_aa: CAYRAGVTDTQYF

j_call: TRBJ2-2
v_call: TRBV19
clone_size: few
d_call: .
cdr3_nt: TGTGCCAGTAGTATAGACACGAACACCGGGGAGCTGTTTTTT
cdr3_aa: CASSIDTNTGELFF

j_call: TRBJ2-1
v_call: TRBV5-1
clone_size: .
d_call: TRBD2
cdr3_nt: TGCGCCAGCAGCCTTCTAGCGGGGGGCGGAGATGAGCAGTTCTTC
cdr3_aa: CASSLLAGGGDEQFF

j_call: TRBJ1-1
v_call: TRBV7-6
clone_size: many
d_call: TRBD1
cdr3_nt: TGTGCCAGCAGCCCCCAGGGGGCCGCCACTGAAGCTTTCTTT
cdr3_aa: CASSPQGAATEAFF

j_call: TRBJ2-2
v_call: TRBV20-1
clone_size: .
d_call: .
cdr3_nt: TGCAGTGCTAGCCGACTAGGAAACACCGGGGAGCTGTTTTTT
cdr3_aa: CSASRLGNTGELFF

j_call: TRBJ1-6
v_call: TRBV4-1
clone_size: few
d_call: TRBD1
cdr3_nt: TGCGCCAGCAGCCAGGAACAGGGGGCGGATTCACCCCTCCACTTT
cdr3_aa: CASSQEQGADSPLHF

j_call: TRBJ1-5
v_call: TRBV20-1
clone_size: .
d_call: .
cdr3_nt: TGCAGTGCTAAGGACGGAATTCTGAGCAATCAGCCCCAGCATTTT
cdr3_aa: CSAKDGILSNQPQHF

j_call: TRBJ2-2
v_call: TRBV20-1
clone_size: many
d_call: .
cdr3_nt: TGCAGTGCTAGCGGGCGGGGTTTCACCGGGGAGCTGTTTTTT
cdr3_aa: CSASGRGFTGELFF

j_call: TRBJ2-3
v_call: TRBV5-1
clone_size: .
d_call: TRBD2
cdr3_nt: TGCGCCAGCAGCACAGGACTAGGATCAGATACGCAGTATTTT
cdr3_aa: CASSTGLGSDTQYF

j_call: TRBJ1-2
v_call: TRBV4-2
clone_size: .
d_call: .
cdr3_nt: TGTGCCAGCAGCCAAGATGCTGGCTACACCTTC
cdr3_aa: CASSQDAGYTF

j_call: TRBJ2-6
v_call: TRBV7-6
clone_size: .
d_call: .
cdr3_nt: TGTGCCAGCAGCTTAGGACCGACCAGCTCTGGGGCCAACGTCCTGACTTTC
cdr3_aa: CASSLGPTSSGANVLTF

j_call: TRBJ2-3
v_call: TRBV20-1
clone_size: few
d_call: .
cdr3_nt: TGCAGTGCTAGAGATGCCCGGGGGCGGGTCACAGATACGCAGTATTTT
cdr3_aa: CSARDARGRVTDTQYF

j_call: TRBJ1-2
v_call: TRBV20-1
clone_size: many
d_call: .
cdr3_nt: TGCAGTCCCGATCCCGGGACTCTCGCTAACTATGGCTACACCTTC
cdr3_aa: CSPDPGTLANYGYTF

j_call: TRBJ2-1
v_call: TRBV6-2/TRBV6-3
clone_size: .
d_call: .
cdr3_nt: TGTGCCAGCACTTCCCCCCGGAATGAGCAGTTCTTC
cdr3_aa: CASTSPRNEQFF

j_call: TRBJ1-6
v_call: TRBV6-1
clone_size: few
d_call: .
cdr3_nt: TGTGCCAGCAGTGAGGGGGTATATAATTCACCCCTCCACTTT
cdr3_aa: CASSEGVYNSPLHF

j_call: TRBJ2-6
v_call: TRBV2
clone_size: .
d_call: .
cdr3_nt: TGTGCCAGCAGTGCAACTGGGGCCAACGTCCCGACTTTC
cdr3_aa: CASSATGANVPTF

j_call: TRBJ2-1
v_call: TRBV7-9
clone_size: many
d_call: .
cdr3_nt: TGTGCCAGCAGCCCTAGGTCCGGATCTAGCTCCTACAATGAGCAGTTCTTC
cdr3_aa: CASSPRSGSSSYNEQFF

j_call: TRBJ1-4
v_call: TRBV24-1
clone_size: many
d_call: TRBD1
cdr3_nt: TGTGCCACCAGTGATCCACCGGGACAGGGAACTAATGAAAAACTGTTTTTT
cdr3_aa: CATSDPPGQGTNEKLFF

j_call: TRBJ2-3
v_call: TRBV20-1
clone_size: .
d_call: .
cdr3_nt: TGCAGTGCTAGAAACCAGGGCACAGATACGCAGTATTTT
cdr3_aa: CSARNQGTDTQYF

j_call: TRBJ1-2
v_call: TRBV7-9
clone_size: .
d_call: .
cdr3_nt: TGTGCCAGCAGCTCCTCCCTCGCGGATGGCTACACCTTC
cdr3_aa: CASSSSLADGYTF

j_call: TRBJ2-5
v_call: TRBV5-5
clone_size: many
d_call: TRBD2
cdr3_nt: TGTGCCAGCAGCGCGCAACCGGGACTAGCCTTCCAAGAGACCCAGTACTTC
cdr3_aa: CASSAQPGLAFQETQYF

j_call: TRBJ2-2
v_call: TRBV7-2
clone_size: many
d_call: TRBD1
cdr3_nt: TGTGCCAGCAGCCCCAAGACAGGGTCGGCCGGGGAGCTGTTTTTT
cdr3_aa: CASSPKTGSAGELFF

j_call: TRBJ2-5
v_call: TRBV5-4
clone_size: .
d_call: TRBD2
cdr3_nt: TGTGCCAGCAGCTTTGGTCTAGCGGGGGGGCGAGAGACCCAGTACTTC
cdr3_aa: CASSFGLAGGRETQYF

j_call: TRBJ1-5
v_call: TRBV12-3/TRBV12-4
clone_size: .
d_call: .
cdr3_nt: TGTGCCAGCAGTTTAAATCTGGACTATAGCAATCAGCCCCAGCATTTT
cdr3_aa: CASSLNLDYSNQPQHF

j_call: TRBJ2-2
v_call: TRBV2
clone_size: .
d_call: TRBD2
cdr3_nt: TGTGCCAGCAGGACTGGACTAGCGGGAAACACCGGGGAGCTGTTTTTT
cdr3_aa: CASRTGLAGNTGELFF

j_call: TRBJ2-1
v_call: TRBV29-1
clone_size: many
d_call: .
cdr3_nt: TGCAGCGTGGTGCTGAGCACACCTCAGTTCTTC
cdr3_aa: CSVVLSTPQFF

j_call: TRBJ1-2
v_call: TRBV29-1
clone_size: many
d_call: .
cdr3_nt: TGCAGCGCAGTAATGGGACGGAGCTTCTATGGCTACACCTTC
cdr3_aa: CSAVMGRSFYGYTF

j_call: TRBJ1-3
v_call: TRBV3-1
clone_size: few
d_call: .
cdr3_nt: TGTGCCAGCAGCCAAGATCGGTGGAGCTCTGGAAACACCATATATTTT
cdr3_aa: CASSQDRWSSGNTIYF

j_call: TRBJ1-3
v_call: TRBV12-3/TRBV12-4
clone_size: .
d_call: TRBD1
cdr3_nt: TGTGCCAGCAGTCCACCGGGACAGGGATCTGGAAACACCATATATTTT
cdr3_aa: CASSPPGQGSGNTIYF

j_call: TRBJ1-1
v_call: TRBV4-1
clone_size: few
d_call: .
cdr3_nt: TGCGCCAGCAGTCAGACAGGTACGAACACTGAAGCTTTCTTT
cdr3_aa: CASSQTGTNTEAFF

j_call: TRBJ2-5
v_call: TRBV25-1
clone_size: .
d_call: TRBD1
cdr3_nt: TGTGCCAGCAGTGAAGAGGGACAGGGGTGGTCTGGGACCCAGTACTTC
cdr3_aa: CASSEEGQGWSGTQYF

j_call: TRBJ2-3
v_call: TRBV4-1
clone_size: few
d_call: TRBD2
cdr3_nt: TGCGCCAGCAGCCAGGAGACTAGCGGGGGTGGTACAGATACGCAGTATTTT
cdr3_aa: CASSQETSGGGTDTQYF